The rows below give T cell receptor beta chains drawn from one sample of a study of shared clonotypes between healthy human individuals. The table came from immunoSEQ multiplex PCR; TCRdb's copy has only in-frame clones and leaves some out. The sample consists of approximately 1.5 million clones, around 98.5% of them appearing once. The specimen sequenced was naive CD4+ T cells sorted from blood. The receptors originated from a man aged 25-45 years in good health. CDR3s include the opening cysteine and the closing phenylalanine or tryptophan. D genes are given only for firm matches. Rows may omit the clone size; those that give it use once, few, many or a size class.

CDR3 length: 15
D gene: TRBD1
clone size: .
V gene: TRBV6-5
J gene: TRBJ1-2
CDR3 DNA: TGTGCCAGCAGCCACACGACAGGGGAGATCTATGGCTACACCTTC
CDR3 protein: CASSHTTGEIYGYTF

CDR3 length: 17
D gene: TRBD1
clone size: .
V gene: TRBV15
J gene: TRBJ1-5
CDR3 DNA: TGTGCCACCAGCACCCCTCCGGGACAGGGTATCAATCAGCCCCAGCATTTT
CDR3 protein: CATSTPPGQGINQPQHF

CDR3 length: 15
D gene: TRBD2
clone size: .
V gene: TRBV9
J gene: TRBJ2-7
CDR3 DNA: TGTGCCAGCAGCGTAGGAGCGGGAGGGCCGTCTGAGCAGTACTTC
CDR3 protein: CASSVGAGGPSEQYF

CDR3 length: 13
D gene: .
clone size: .
V gene: TRBV5-4
J gene: TRBJ2-1
CDR3 DNA: TGTGCCAGCAGCCCTAGCCCCTGGAATGAGCAGTTCTTC
CDR3 protein: CASSPSPWNEQFF

CDR3 length: 16
D gene: .
clone size: .
V gene: TRBV19
J gene: TRBJ2-6
CDR3 DNA: TGTGCCAGTAGTATAAGACTGGGCACCAGGGCCAACGTCCTGACTTTC
CDR3 protein: CASSIRLGTRANVLTF

CDR3 length: 17
D gene: TRBD1
clone size: .
V gene: TRBV29-1
J gene: TRBJ2-7
CDR3 DNA: TGCAGCGTCGGTAAGGGCACGGGGTGGACAGGGAGTTACGAGCAGTACTTC
CDR3 protein: CSVGKGTGWTGSYEQYF

CDR3 length: 15
D gene: TRBD1
clone size: .
V gene: TRBV6-5
J gene: TRBJ1-5
CDR3 DNA: TGTGCCAGCAGCACGACAGGGTGGGGGGATCAGCCCCAGCATTTT
CDR3 protein: CASSTTGWGDQPQHF

CDR3 length: 16
D gene: TRBD2
clone size: .
V gene: TRBV7-7
J gene: TRBJ2-1
CDR3 DNA: TGTGCTAGCAGCCAACATCTAGCGGGAGGAGACCACGAGCAGTTCTTC
CDR3 protein: CASSQHLAGGDHEQFF

CDR3 length: 13
D gene: TRBD1
clone size: .
V gene: TRBV28
J gene: TRBJ1-2
CDR3 DNA: TGTGCCAGCAGTTTGACAGGGAACTATGGCTACACCTTC
CDR3 protein: CASSLTGNYGYTF

CDR3 length: 14
D gene: .
clone size: .
V gene: TRBV5-5
J gene: TRBJ2-7
CDR3 DNA: TGTGCCAGCAGCCCTCCGGGACCCAGCTACGAGCAGTACTTC
CDR3 protein: CASSPPGPSYEQYF

CDR3 length: 13
D gene: .
clone size: .
V gene: TRBV12-5
J gene: TRBJ2-5
CDR3 DNA: TGTGCTGTCCCCCTGGAGGGCCAAGAGACCCAGTACTTC
CDR3 protein: CAVPLEGQETQYF

CDR3 length: 18
D gene: TRBD2
clone size: .
V gene: TRBV11-2
J gene: TRBJ2-3
CDR3 DNA: TGTGCCAGCAGCTTAGGAGCGGGAGGGGGATGGGGCACAGATACGCAGTATTTT
CDR3 protein: CASSLGAGGGWGTDTQYF

CDR3 length: 16
D gene: .
clone size: .
V gene: TRBV5-1
J gene: TRBJ1-2
CDR3 DNA: TGCGCCAGCAGCTTGGATGCCAGAACCTTTAACTATGGCTACACCTTC
CDR3 protein: CASSLDARTFNYGYTF

CDR3 length: 15
D gene: TRBD1
clone size: .
V gene: TRBV19
J gene: TRBJ1-2
CDR3 DNA: TGTGCCAGTAGCCCGACAGGGGGCGCGGACTATGGCTACACCTTC
CDR3 protein: CASSPTGGADYGYTF

CDR3 length: 14
D gene: TRBD1
clone size: .
V gene: TRBV6-1
J gene: TRBJ1-5
CDR3 DNA: TGTGCCAGCAGTGTGAAGACAGGGCATCAGCCCCAGCATTTT
CDR3 protein: CASSVKTGHQPQHF

CDR3 length: 13
D gene: .
clone size: .
V gene: TRBV29-1
J gene: TRBJ2-5
CDR3 DNA: TGCAGCGTTGATTCCCGGATCCAAGAGACCCAGTACTTC
CDR3 protein: CSVDSRIQETQYF

CDR3 length: 15
D gene: TRBD1
clone size: .
V gene: TRBV5-6
J gene: TRBJ2-7
CDR3 DNA: TGTGCCAGCAGCTTGTTACGGACAGGGGCCTACGAGCAGTACTTC
CDR3 protein: CASSLLRTGAYEQYF

CDR3 length: 16
D gene: TRBD1
clone size: .
V gene: TRBV10-3
J gene: TRBJ2-3
CDR3 DNA: TGTGCCATCAGTGTCCTACAGGGGACGCACACAGATACGCAGTATTTT
CDR3 protein: CAISVLQGTHTDTQYF

CDR3 length: 16
D gene: TRBD1
clone size: .
V gene: TRBV5-1
J gene: TRBJ2-3
CDR3 DNA: TGCGCCAGCAGCGCCGCCGGGACAGGCGACACAGATACGCAGTATTTT
CDR3 protein: CASSAAGTGDTDTQYF

CDR3 length: 14
D gene: .
clone size: once
V gene: TRBV15
J gene: TRBJ1-5
CDR3 DNA: TGTGCCACCAGCCCCATTCTTGGCAATCAGCCCCAGCATTTT
CDR3 protein: CATSPILGNQPQHF

CDR3 length: 12
D gene: .
clone size: .
V gene: TRBV7-9
J gene: TRBJ2-1
CDR3 DNA: TGTGCCAGCAGCCCTAGGCTGTATGAGCAGTTCTTC
CDR3 protein: CASSPRLYEQFF

CDR3 length: 13
D gene: .
clone size: .
V gene: TRBV28
J gene: TRBJ2-5
CDR3 DNA: TGTGCCAGCAGTGCTGTGGGGGTGGAGACCCAGTACTTC
CDR3 protein: CASSAVGVETQYF

CDR3 length: 16
D gene: .
clone size: .
V gene: TRBV16
J gene: TRBJ1-3
CDR3 DNA: TGTGCCAGCAGCCCGGACAGAACAAACTCTGGAAACACCATATATTTT
CDR3 protein: CASSPDRTNSGNTIYF

CDR3 length: 11
D gene: .
clone size: .
V gene: TRBV23-1
J gene: TRBJ1-5
CDR3 DNA: TGCGCCAGCAGTCCTAGGGGGCCCCAGCATTTT
CDR3 protein: CASSPRGPQHF

CDR3 length: 14
D gene: TRBD1
clone size: .
V gene: TRBV5-8
J gene: TRBJ2-7
CDR3 DNA: TGTGCCAGCAGCGCTGGGACAGGGACTCAAGTGCAGTACTTC
CDR3 protein: CASSAGTGTQVQYF

CDR3 length: 15
D gene: .
clone size: .
V gene: TRBV28
J gene: TRBJ1-1
CDR3 DNA: TGTGCCAGCAGTCCAACTACAGGGAGGGGCACTGAAGCTTTCTTT
CDR3 protein: CASSPTTGRGTEAFF

CDR3 length: 14
D gene: .
clone size: .
V gene: TRBV6-6
J gene: TRBJ2-2
CDR3 DNA: TGTGCCAGCATCTGGACAGCGAACACCGGGGAGCTGTTTTTT
CDR3 protein: CASIWTANTGELFF

CDR3 length: 17
D gene: .
clone size: .
V gene: TRBV28
J gene: TRBJ2-1
CDR3 DNA: TGTGCCAGCAGTTTCTGGATGGGGAACACAATTGAGAATGAGCAGTTCTTC
CDR3 protein: CASSFWMGNTIENEQFF

CDR3 length: 12
D gene: .
clone size: .
V gene: TRBV30
J gene: TRBJ2-5
CDR3 DNA: TGTGCCTGGAGTCAGGGCGGAGAGACCCAGTACTTC
CDR3 protein: CAWSQGGETQYF

CDR3 length: 12
D gene: TRBD1
clone size: .
V gene: TRBV2
J gene: TRBJ2-7
CDR3 DNA: TGTGCCAGCAGTGCACAGGGGGAAGAGCAGTACTTC
CDR3 protein: CASSAQGEEQYF

CDR3 length: 15
D gene: .
clone size: .
V gene: TRBV18
J gene: TRBJ2-6
CDR3 DNA: TGTGCCAGCTCACCACCGGGCACTGGGGCCAACGTCCTGACTTTC
CDR3 protein: CASSPPGTGANVLTF

CDR3 length: 15
D gene: .
clone size: .
V gene: TRBV28
J gene: TRBJ2-1
CDR3 DNA: TGTGCCAGCACCCAACCGACAATCTCCTACAATGAGCAGTTCTTC
CDR3 protein: CASTQPTISYNEQFF

CDR3 length: 13
D gene: TRBD1
clone size: once
V gene: TRBV27
J gene: TRBJ1-2
CDR3 DNA: TGTGCCAGCAGTCTAAACAGGGGTGGTGGCTACACCTTC
CDR3 protein: CASSLNRGGGYTF

CDR3 length: 17
D gene: .
clone size: .
V gene: TRBV19
J gene: TRBJ2-1
CDR3 DNA: TGTGCCAGTAGTGGAACAGGGGCCGGGACTAGTTACAATGAGCAGTTCTTC
CDR3 protein: CASSGTGAGTSYNEQFF

CDR3 length: 14
D gene: .
clone size: .
V gene: TRBV11-2
J gene: TRBJ2-1
CDR3 DNA: TGTGCCAGCAGCTCCATACGGGGACGCGATGAGCAGTTCTTC
CDR3 protein: CASSSIRGRDEQFF

CDR3 length: 16
D gene: .
clone size: .
V gene: TRBV6-1
J gene: TRBJ2-3
CDR3 DNA: TGTGCCAGCAGTGAAGTTTGGTCAGGGGTTACAGATACGCAGTATTTT
CDR3 protein: CASSEVWSGVTDTQYF

CDR3 length: 15
D gene: TRBD2
clone size: .
V gene: TRBV5-1
J gene: TRBJ2-6
CDR3 DNA: TGCGCCAGTAGCGGGGGCAACTCTGGGGCCAACGTCCTGACTTTC
CDR3 protein: CASSGGNSGANVLTF

CDR3 length: 16
D gene: .
clone size: once
V gene: TRBV14
J gene: TRBJ2-2
CDR3 DNA: TGTGCCAGCAGCCAAGAGTTACCCGCGAACACCGGGGAGCTGTTTTTT
CDR3 protein: CASSQELPANTGELFF

CDR3 length: 17
D gene: .
clone size: .
V gene: TRBV7-8
J gene: TRBJ2-5
CDR3 DNA: TGTGCCAGCAGCCCCACCGGGTTGGGAGCGGCTGGAGAGACCCAGTACTTC
CDR3 protein: CASSPTGLGAAGETQYF

CDR3 length: 15
D gene: .
clone size: once
V gene: TRBV5-8
J gene: TRBJ1-5
CDR3 DNA: TGTGCCAGCGCACGGCTCAGGGTAGGGATTCAGCCCCAGCATTTT
CDR3 protein: CASARLRVGIQPQHF

CDR3 length: 18
D gene: .
clone size: .
V gene: TRBV4-2
J gene: TRBJ2-3
CDR3 DNA: TGTGCCAGCAGCCAATTCCCTCTAGGGAGGCTTAGCACAGATACGCAGTATTTT
CDR3 protein: CASSQFPLGRLSTDTQYF

CDR3 length: 16
D gene: .
clone size: .
V gene: TRBV6-8
J gene: TRBJ2-3
CDR3 DNA: TGTGCCAGCAGTTACTTTGGGCGGGGTAGCACAGATACGCAGTATTTT
CDR3 protein: CASSYFGRGSTDTQYF

CDR3 length: 16
D gene: TRBD2
clone size: once
V gene: TRBV13
J gene: TRBJ2-5
CDR3 DNA: TGTGCCAGCAGCTTAAGACGTAGCGGGAGGGAAGAGACCCAGTACTTC
CDR3 protein: CASSLRRSGREETQYF

CDR3 length: 13
D gene: TRBD1
clone size: once
V gene: TRBV19
J gene: TRBJ2-7
CDR3 DNA: TGTGCCAGTAGTATAGACACAGGGGGCGAGCAGTACTTC
CDR3 protein: CASSIDTGGEQYF

CDR3 length: 13
D gene: TRBD1
clone size: .
V gene: TRBV5-4
J gene: TRBJ1-1
CDR3 DNA: TGTGCCAGCAGCTCGGCAGGGGGCACTGAAGCTTTCTTT
CDR3 protein: CASSSAGGTEAFF

CDR3 length: 14
D gene: TRBD1
clone size: .
V gene: TRBV5-4
J gene: TRBJ2-7
CDR3 DNA: TGTGCCAGCAGCTTAAAACAGGGGGCAGGCGAGCAGTACTTC
CDR3 protein: CASSLKQGAGEQYF

CDR3 length: 15
D gene: .
clone size: .
V gene: TRBV4-1
J gene: TRBJ1-3
CDR3 DNA: TGCGCCAGCAGCCAAGTCCCACAGCTCGGGGACACCATATATTTT
CDR3 protein: CASSQVPQLGDTIYF

CDR3 length: 12
D gene: .
clone size: .
V gene: TRBV5-1
J gene: TRBJ1-2
CDR3 DNA: TGCGCCAGCAGCTTGGCAGACCGGATCTACACCTTC
CDR3 protein: CASSLADRIYTF

CDR3 length: 15
D gene: TRBD1
clone size: .
V gene: TRBV28
J gene: TRBJ1-2
CDR3 DNA: TGTGCCAGCAGTTTAACAGGGGGCGCCCTCTATGGCTACACCTTC
CDR3 protein: CASSLTGGALYGYTF

CDR3 length: 14
D gene: TRBD2
clone size: .
V gene: TRBV7-2
J gene: TRBJ2-7
CDR3 DNA: TGTGCCAGCAGCTTAAGAGCGGGAGAAGACGAGCAGTACTTC
CDR3 protein: CASSLRAGEDEQYF

CDR3 length: 14
D gene: .
clone size: .
V gene: TRBV5-1
J gene: TRBJ2-7
CDR3 DNA: TGCGCCAGCAGCTTGGGTCCGGTGTTGTACGAGCAGTACTTC
CDR3 protein: CASSLGPVLYEQYF

CDR3 length: 16
D gene: .
clone size: .
V gene: TRBV5-1
J gene: TRBJ2-7
CDR3 DNA: TGCGCCAGCAGCTTGGGACCCTTTGAGGGGGGATACGAGCAGTACTTC
CDR3 protein: CASSLGPFEGGYEQYF

CDR3 length: 13
D gene: .
clone size: .
V gene: TRBV10-2
J gene: TRBJ2-7
CDR3 DNA: TGCGCCAGCAGTGAGTCCGCAAAGACCGAGCAGTACTTC
CDR3 protein: CASSESAKTEQYF

CDR3 length: 14
D gene: .
clone size: once
V gene: TRBV5-6
J gene: TRBJ2-7
CDR3 DNA: TGTGCCAGCAGCTTGGCCTTAGGGGGCTACGAGCAGTACTTC
CDR3 protein: CASSLALGGYEQYF

CDR3 length: 17
D gene: TRBD2
clone size: .
V gene: TRBV7-6
J gene: TRBJ2-3
CDR3 DNA: TGTGCCAGCAGCTTACTAGCGGGAGTAATGGGGACAGATACGCAGTATTTT
CDR3 protein: CASSLLAGVMGTDTQYF

CDR3 length: 14
D gene: TRBD1
clone size: once
V gene: TRBV5-4
J gene: TRBJ2-2
CDR3 DNA: TGTGCCAGCAGCAGACAGGGCCAACCCGGGGAGCTGTTTTTT
CDR3 protein: CASSRQGQPGELFF

CDR3 length: 16
D gene: TRBD2
clone size: .
V gene: TRBV27
J gene: TRBJ2-7
CDR3 DNA: TGTGCCAGCAGTCCGGACATTAGTAGCGGGTTCTACGAGCAGTACTTC
CDR3 protein: CASSPDISSGFYEQYF

CDR3 length: 13
D gene: .
clone size: .
V gene: TRBV28
J gene: TRBJ2-1
CDR3 DNA: TGTGCCAGCACAACCGGACCTTTTGGTGAGCAGTTCTTC
CDR3 protein: CASTTGPFGEQFF

CDR3 length: 22
D gene: TRBD2
clone size: once
V gene: TRBV18
J gene: TRBJ2-3
CDR3 DNA: TGTGCCAGCTCACCACAAAGGGGGACTAGCGGAACAATTGCCACTAGCACAGATACGCAGTATTTT
CDR3 protein: CASSPQRGTSGTIATSTDTQYF